This T cell receptor beta chain was profiled in a study of beta chain features in type 1 diabetes. Per donor, one heparinised blood draw averaged around 0.12 L. Trimming removed 4 bases at V and 4 bases at J, with 8 bases between. The CDR3 has 13 residues. Per the germline V gene, CDR1 is ENHRY and CDR2 is SYGVKD. Study-wide findings and caveats: A pattern of fewer insertions and more deletions at VDJ junctions was seen in type 1 diabetes patients. TCRB CDR3s from Type 1 diabetes patients were moderately but significantly shorter in all four CD4+ subsets. A potential influence of HLA type upon TCRB rearrangement remained unresolved herein.

The entirety of the isolated RNA underwent reverse transcription, so expressed TCRB transcripts were sequenced. Produced via immunoSEQ multiplex PCR; TCRdb's table is partial and in-frame only. The sample yields a few hundred thousand clones, about 11% seen once. This clone showed up just a few times. The antigen is undetermined. Sequenced input: naive CD4+ T cells from blood. The clonotype comes from a man under 40 with type 1 diabetes. The rearrangement links TRBV10-3 to TRBJ2-1; the D is unclear. CDR3 nucleotides: TGTGCCATCAGTGGTCAGATTTACAATGAGCAGTTCTTC. It yields the protein CAISGQIYNEQFF.